This entry is about one T cell receptor beta chain. Method: immunoSEQ multiplex PCR; TCRdb's copy keeps in-frame clones and lacks some. Altogether some 210,000 clones are present, 75% to 90% being singletons, with the ten largest covering approximately 8.7%. Germline values: CDR1 SQVTM, CDR2 ANQGSEA. This CDR3 comprises 13 residues. The V and J ends lost 5 bases and 2 bases respectively, with 13 bases between them. The data originate from a study of blood T cell repertoires in COVID-19. Study information: Sample material is recorded as cDNA or gDNA derived from T cells, B-cell-depleted T cells, or PBMCs.

Which cohort a participant joined came from the clinical history participants gave. Donors in Cohort 3 who had recovered were those with two negative PCRs, healthcare professional clearance, or resolution of their symptoms. The sequence was collected from a man between 40 and 49 years old who had recovered from COVID-19. The sequencing input was PBMCs or T cells enriched from blood (not recorded which). This chain links TRBV29-1 with TRBJ2-7; a weak D match, TRBD1 (5 bases). The CDR3: CSVTGRRTYEQYF. In nucleotides, the CDR3 is TGCAGCGTTACAGGCCGTAGAACCTACGAGCAGTACTTC.